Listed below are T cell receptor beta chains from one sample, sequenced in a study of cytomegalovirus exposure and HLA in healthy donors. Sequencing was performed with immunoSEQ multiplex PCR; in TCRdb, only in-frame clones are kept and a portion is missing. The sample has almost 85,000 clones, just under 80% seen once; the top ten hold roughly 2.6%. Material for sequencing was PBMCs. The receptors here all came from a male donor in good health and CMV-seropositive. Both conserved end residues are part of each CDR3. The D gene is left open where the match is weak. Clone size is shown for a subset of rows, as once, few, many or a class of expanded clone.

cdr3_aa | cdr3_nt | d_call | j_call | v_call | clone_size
CASSPKETQYF | TGTGCCAGCAGCCCAAAAGAGACCCAGTACTTC | . | TRBJ2-5 | TRBV7-2 | .
CASRDGQDRGEAFF | TGTGCCAGCAGGGATGGGCAAGATCGGGGGGAGGCTTTCTTT | . | TRBJ1-1 | TRBV6-1 | .
CASSVIDTRQYF | TGTGCCAGCAGCGTTATTGATACGAGGCAGTATTTT | . | TRBJ2-3 | TRBV9 | .
CASVKLAGVLYDEQYF | TGTGCCAGCGTCAAACTAGCGGGAGTTCTCTACGACGAGCAGTACTTC | TRBD2 | TRBJ2-7 | TRBV7-8 | .
CASSQDRVQPQHF | TGTGCCAGCAGCCAAGATCGCGTACAGCCCCAGCATTTT | . | TRBJ1-5 | TRBV14 | .
CASSEGEAYEQYF | TGTGCCAGCAGTGAAGGGGAGGCCTACGAGCAGTACTTC | . | TRBJ2-7 | TRBV6-1 | few
CASSQGTSGSSYNEQFF | TGCGCCAGCAGCCAAGGGACTAGCGGGAGCTCCTACAATGAGCAGTTCTTC | TRBD2 | TRBJ2-1 | TRBV4-3 | .
CASSRDPLGTYNEQFF | TGTGCCAGCAGCCGCGACCCACTAGGAACCTACAATGAGCAGTTCTTC | . | TRBJ2-1 | TRBV7-3 | .
CASSPGLIQETQYF | TGTGCCAGCAGCCCCGGACTGATCCAAGAGACCCAGTACTTC | . | TRBJ2-5 | TRBV5-4 | .
CASRQGGWAEAFF | TGTGCCAGCAGGCAAGGGGGCTGGGCTGAAGCTTTCTTT | TRBD1 | TRBJ1-1 | TRBV6-5 | few
CASSSGLSNYEQYF | TGTGCCAGCAGTTCCGGACTATCCAACTACGAGCAGTACTTC | . | TRBJ2-7 | TRBV27 | once
CASSLDGKRAGELFF | TGTGCCAGCAGCTTAGACGGAAAGAGGGCCGGGGAGCTGTTTTTT | . | TRBJ2-2 | TRBV11-3 | .
CATSRGGSDTQYF | TGTGCCACCAGCAGAGGCGGGTCGGATACGCAGTATTTT | . | TRBJ2-3 | TRBV15 | .
CASSYGTGGYNEQFF | TGTGCCAGCAGTTACGGGACCGGGGGGTACAATGAGCAGTTCTTC | TRBD2 | TRBJ2-1 | TRBV6-5 | .
CASSFMGNTIYF | TGTGCCAGCAGTTTTATGGGAAACACCATATATTTT | . | TRBJ1-3 | TRBV6-6 | .
CASRIQGRPQHF | TGTGCCAGCAGGATACAGGGAAGGCCCCAGCATTTT | . | TRBJ1-5 | TRBV28 | few